A selection of T cell receptor beta chains follows, all from one sample in a study of cytomegalovirus exposure and HLA in healthy donors. TCRdb keeps only in-frame clones here, not all; method: immunoSEQ multiplex PCR. The sample has approximately 160,000 clones; 65% to 85% are singletons. Sample: PBMCs. All receptors derive from a woman between 18 and 30 years old in good health and CMV-seronegative. CDR3s include the opening cysteine and the closing phenylalanine or tryptophan. The D gene is left open where the match is weak. Clone sizes are given selectively: once, few, many, or a class where the clone is expanded.

>-|-|TRBV5-4|15|TRBJ2-3
CASSLEGTSTDTQYF
TGTGCCAGCAGCTTGGAGGGGACTAGCACAGATACGCAGTATTTT
>-|-|TRBV7-9|16|TRBJ2-1
CASSPGQGSEYNEQFF
TGTGCCAGCAGCCCCGGTCAGGGTTCCGAATACAATGAGCAGTTCTTC
>-|-|TRBV4-1|12|TRBJ1-1
CASSQGGVEAFF
TGCGCCAGCAGCCAAGGCGGCGTAGAAGCTTTCTTT
>-|-|TRBV5-1|15|TRBJ2-2
CASSLEATNTGELFF
TGCGCCAGCAGCTTGGAAGCTACGAACACCGGGGAGCTGTTTTTT
>-|-|TRBV28|17|TRBJ2-7
CASSLWVVRTPSYEQYF
TGTGCCAGCAGTTTATGGGTAGTCAGGACACCCTCCTACGAGCAGTACTTC
>-|-|TRBV10-1|14|TRBJ2-1
CASSAGELGNEQFF
TGCGCCAGCAGTGCGGGAGAGCTTGGGAATGAGCAGTTCTTC
>-|-|TRBV19|15|TRBJ1-6
CASSIKAQGNSPLHF
TGTGCCAGTAGTATTAAAGCCCAGGGTAATTCACCCCTCCACTTT
>-|-|TRBV28|16|TRBJ1-5
CASSFRAKYSNQPQHF
TGTGCCAGCAGTTTCAGGGCGAAATATAGCAATCAGCCCCAGCATTTT
>TRBD1|-|TRBV7-8|19|TRBJ1-3
CASSSTPRGQGYSGNTIYF
TGTGCCAGCAGCTCGACCCCGAGGGGGCAGGGCTACTCTGGAAACACCATATATTTT
>-|-|TRBV5-6|13|TRBJ2-4
CASSRIGGGIQYF
TGTGCCAGCAGCCGAATCGGGGGAGGCATTCAGTACTTC
>TRBD2|-|TRBV6-4|15|TRBJ2-1
CASSDFALAGGGLFF
TGTGCCAGCAGTGACTTCGCGCTAGCGGGAGGGGGTCTGTTCTTC
>TRBD2|-|TRBV9|15|TRBJ2-1
CASSHTSGSYNEQFF
TGTGCCAGCAGTCATACTAGCGGGAGTTACAATGAGCAGTTCTTC
>TRBD1|-|TRBV10-2|16|TRBJ2-5
CASSWWAGGLEETQYF
TGCGCCAGCAGTTGGTGGGCAGGGGGCTTAGAAGAGACCCAGTACTTC
>-|-|TRBV19|16|TRBJ1-5
CASSQQGRASNQPQHF
TGTGCCAGTAGTCAACAGGGTAGGGCTAGCAATCAGCCCCAGCATTTT
>-|once|TRBV6-1|14|TRBJ2-5
CASTWAGLEETQYF
TGTGCCAGCACCTGGGCGGGATTGGAAGAGACCCAGTACTTC
>TRBD2|-|TRBV6-4|14|TRBJ2-1
CASTSIAGYNEQFF
TGTGCCAGCACGAGTATAGCGGGATACAATGAGCAGTTCTTC
>-|-|TRBV6-5|13|TRBJ1-2
CASSYGGGYGYTF
TGTGCCAGCAGTTACGGGGGGGGCTATGGCTACACCTTC
>-|-|TRBV5-1|15|TRBJ1-1
CASSSRSGSNTEAFF
TGCGCCAGCAGCTCTAGATCAGGGTCGAACACTGAAGCTTTCTTT
>TRBD1|-|TRBV6-5|15|TRBJ1-2
CASSYSATGPYGYTF
TGTGCCAGCAGTTACTCGGCGACAGGGCCCTATGGCTACACCTTC
>TRBD2|-|TRBV5-4|17|TRBJ2-7
CASSPPAGGGNSYEQYF
TGTGCCAGCAGCCCCCCTGCGGGAGGGGGTAACTCCTACGAGCAGTACTTC
>-|-|TRBV19|13|TRBJ1-4
CASNRVTNEKLFF
TGTGCCAGTAACAGGGTGACTAATGAAAAACTGTTTTTT
>TRBD2|-|TRBV4-2|13|TRBJ2-7
CASSVAGINEQYF
TGTGCCAGCAGCGTAGCGGGAATCAACGAGCAGTACTTC
>-|once|TRBV6-6|14|TRBJ1-4
CASSYSGGSEKLFF
TGTGCCAGCAGTTACTCGGGCGGGAGTGAAAAACTGTTTTTT
>TRBD1|once|TRBV28|12|TRBJ1-2
CASSPTGDGYTF
TGTGCCAGCAGTCCAACAGGGGATGGCTACACCTTC
>TRBD2|few|TRBV5-1|20|TRBJ2-1
CASSYGASGRAPSSYNEQFF
TGCGCCAGCAGCTATGGGGCTAGCGGGAGGGCCCCCAGCTCCTACAATGAGCAGTTCTTC
>TRBD1|-|TRBV15|14|TRBJ1-4
CATSKGQENEKLFF
TGTGCCACCAGCAAGGGACAGGAAAATGAAAAACTGTTTTTT
>-|-|TRBV5-6|14|TRBJ1-3
CASSLEGTGNTIYF
TGTGCCAGCAGCTTGGAGGGGACAGGAAACACCATATATTTT
>TRBD2|-|TRBV28|14|TRBJ2-7
CASRAGGVSYEQYF
TGTGCCAGCAGAGCGGGAGGGGTCTCCTACGAGCAGTACTTC
>-|-|TRBV7-8|14|TRBJ1-5
CASSERWGNQPQHF
TGTGCCAGCAGTGAGCGTTGGGGCAATCAGCCCCAGCATTTT
>TRBD2|-|TRBV10-3|16|TRBJ2-3
CAISATGTSGTDTQYF
TGTGCCATCAGTGCAACCGGGACTAGCGGGACCGATACGCAGTATTTT
>-|few|TRBV2|14|TRBJ2-2
CASRSGSNTGELFF
TGTGCCAGCAGGAGCGGCTCGAACACCGGGGAGCTGTTTTTT
>TRBD1|-|TRBV7-9|16|TRBJ2-7
CASSYPTGQEFNEQYF
TGTGCCAGCAGCTATCCCACGGGACAGGAGTTCAACGAGCAGTACTTC
>-|-|TRBV28|19|TRBJ1-2
CASRVHPGQRTIGTYGYTF
TGTGCCAGCAGGGTGCACCCGGGACAAAGAACCATTGGGACCTATGGCTACACCTTC
>TRBD1|few|TRBV10-3|15|TRBJ2-1
CAISEDRGYYNEQFF
TGTGCCATCAGTGAAGACAGGGGTTACTACAATGAGCAGTTCTTC
>TRBD2|-|TRBV18|17|TRBJ2-2
CASSREQREVVTGELFF
TGTGCCAGCTCACGAGAACAGCGGGAGGTCGTCACCGGGGAGCTGTTTTTT
>TRBD1|-|TRBV4-3|14|TRBJ2-7
CASSQTGTGSEQYF
TGCGCCAGCAGCCAAACCGGGACAGGGAGCGAGCAGTACTTC
>-|-|TRBV27|14|TRBJ1-1
CASSSLQGNTEAFF
TGTGCCAGCAGTTCTCTACAGGGAAACACTGAAGCTTTCTTT
>-|-|TRBV18|15|TRBJ1-3
CASSPVTGPGNTIYF
TGTGCCAGCTCACCGGTGACAGGCCCTGGAAACACCATATATTTT
>-|-|TRBV7-9|11|TRBJ2-7
CASSSWDMQYF
TGTGCCAGCAGTTCCTGGGACATGCAGTACTTC
>-|-|TRBV30|12|TRBJ2-7
CAWTRGSYEQYF
TGTGCCTGGACCCGGGGGTCCTACGAGCAGTACTTC
>TRBD2|once|TRBV27|16|TRBJ2-1
CASSPRTSGDYNEQFF
TGTGCCAGCAGTCCGAGGACTAGCGGCGATTACAATGAGCAGTTCTTC
>-|few|TRBV6-5|12|TRBJ2-3
CASKSPADTQYF
TGTGCCAGCAAGAGTCCGGCAGATACGCAGTATTTT
>TRBD2|-|TRBV14|17|TRBJ2-7
CASSLGLAGAISYEQYF
TGTGCCAGCAGCCTAGGACTAGCGGGTGCGATCTCCTACGAGCAGTACTTC
>-|few|TRBV5-6|15|TRBJ2-5
CASSFLTGSVETQYF
TGTGCCAGCAGCTTCCTTACAGGGTCGGTGGAGACCCAGTACTTC
>-|once|TRBV13|15|TRBJ2-1
CASSLPQDRLNEQFF
TGTGCCAGCAGCTTACCCCAAGACAGGCTAAATGAGCAGTTCTTC
>TRBD1|-|TRBV5-4|15|TRBJ2-7
CASSGRQGEASEQYF
TGTGCCAGCAGCGGGAGACAGGGGGAGGCTTCCGAGCAGTACTTC
>-|-|TRBV5-8|15|TRBJ2-7
CASSLESYELYEQYF
TGTGCCAGCAGCTTGGAGTCGTATGAACTCTACGAGCAGTACTTC
>TRBD2|-|TRBV27|12|TRBJ2-5
CASRGGSPTLYF
TGTGCCAGCAGGGGGGGGTCCCCGACCCTGTACTTC
>TRBD1|-|TRBV6-1|14|TRBJ2-3
CASSPDRATDTQYF
TGTGCCAGCAGTCCGGACAGGGCCACAGATACGCAGTATTTT
>-|-|TRBV5-1|12|TRBJ2-5
CASSSEGAEQYF
TGCGCCAGCAGCTCGGAGGGGGCGGAGCAGTACTTC
>TRBD2|-|TRBV5-1|15|TRBJ2-1
CASSPIAGVHNEQFF
TGCGCCAGCAGTCCCATAGCGGGAGTTCACAATGAGCAGTTCTTC
>-|-|TRBV11-2|14|TRBJ2-7
CASSFARAVYEQYF
TGTGCCAGCAGCTTCGCGAGGGCGGTCTACGAGCAGTACTTC
>-|-|TRBV11-2|17|TRBJ2-7
CASRTIGGLGNSYEQYF
TGTGCCAGCAGAACTATAGGTGGTCTCGGGAACTCCTACGAGCAGTACTTC